This T cell receptor beta chain derives from a study of blood T cell repertoires in COVID-19. Study-wide background: The United States, Italy and Spain supplied acute and convalescent COVID-19 samples. In each case, the material was cDNA or gDNA derived from T cells, B-cell-depleted T cells, or PBMCs.

Source study methods: Researchers report that nucleated cell counts were estimated from reference gene primer amplification. TCRdb's table, derived via immunoSEQ multiplex PCR, lists solely in-frame clones and lacks some. V and J calls and clone size are as listed in that table; D and trimming were resolved from the DNA. Here the sample spans 250,000 to 300,000 clones, around 87% being singletons. V lost 0 bases and J lost 3, with 5 bases in between. CDR1 is LNHNV and CDR2 is YYDKDF in the germline V gene (reference sequence). CDR3 size: 13 residues. The clonotype originates from a man younger than 35 with active or convalescent COVID-19. Sequenced: peripheral blood. The chain is built from TRBV15 and TRBJ1-1; no clear D gene. CDR3 region: CATSRETDTEAFF. The DNA for the CDR3 is TGTGCCACCAGCAGAGAAACGGACACTGAAGCTTTCTTT. The full variable domain, completed using reference TRBV15 and TRBJ1-1, is DAMVIQNPRYQVTQFGKPVTLSCSQTLNHNVMYWYQQKSSQAPKLLFHYYDKDFNNEADTPDNFQSRRPNTSFCFLDIRSPGLGDTAMYLCATSRETDTEAFFGQGTRLTVV.